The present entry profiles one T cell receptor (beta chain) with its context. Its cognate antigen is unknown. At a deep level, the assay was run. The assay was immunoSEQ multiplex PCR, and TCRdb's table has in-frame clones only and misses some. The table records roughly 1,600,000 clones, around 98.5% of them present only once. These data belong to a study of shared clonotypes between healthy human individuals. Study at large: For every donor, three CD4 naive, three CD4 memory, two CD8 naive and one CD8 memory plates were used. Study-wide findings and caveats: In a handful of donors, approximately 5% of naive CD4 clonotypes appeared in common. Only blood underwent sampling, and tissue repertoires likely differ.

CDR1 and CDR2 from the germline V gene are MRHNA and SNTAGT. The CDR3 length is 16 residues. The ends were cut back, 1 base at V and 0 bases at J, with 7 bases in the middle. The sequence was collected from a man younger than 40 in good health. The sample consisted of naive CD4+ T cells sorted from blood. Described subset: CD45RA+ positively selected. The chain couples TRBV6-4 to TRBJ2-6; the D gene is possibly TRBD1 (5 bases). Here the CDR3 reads CASSDFQGSGANVLTF. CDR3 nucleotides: TGTGCCAGCAGTGACTTTCAGGGCTCTGGGGCCAACGTCCTGACTTTC.